This T cell receptor (beta chain) comes out of a study of liver allograft versus peripheral blood T cells. Overall study context: Transplanted-liver T cell receptor repertoires were compared with recipients' peripheral blood repertoires.

Study observations and caveats: Reports indicated that T cell receptor repertoires inside liver allografts differed from those in peripheral blood.

Germline-derived CDR1 and CDR2 are SGDLS and YYNGEE. V dropped 3 bases and J dropped 5 bases, with 14 bases sitting between them. The CDR3 has 14 amino acids. In its sample, this clonotype ranks as medium-sized (0.01 to 0.1%). Its antigen remains unknown. MiXCR, applied by TCRdb to the reads, yields one record per CDR3 protein. The sample has fewer than 4,500 distinct CDR3 sequences; roughly 15% are singletons. V usage is TRBV9 and J usage is TRBJ2-5; D assignment may be TRBD1 or TRBD2 (5 bases each). The sequence was obtained from a human patient who had a liver transplant. The graft donor may be the source of some T cells. The CDR3, as DNA: TGTGCCAGCAGCGCCCTTCGGGGCGGTGAGACCCAGTACTTC. The encoded protein is CASSALRGGETQYF.